Listed here is a single T cell receptor beta chain. Its antigen is not identified. This sample was taken from a study of beta chain features in type 1 diabetes. Study-level information: Comparable age, gender and cell yields were observed in patients relative to healthy donors. Analysis included around 100 million sorted cells drawn from all samples. Study-level results: Moderately but significantly shorter TCRB CDR3s were found in Type 1 diabetes patients in all four CD4+ subsets.

Of the isolated RNA, all was reverse transcribed, and so the sequenced material was expressed TCRB transcripts. Produced via immunoSEQ multiplex PCR; TCRdb's table is partial and in-frame only. The table lists some 640,000 clones, more than 13% of them singletons. Sequencing input: naive CD4+ T cells from blood. The clonotype comes from a man aged 18 to 30 with type 1 diabetes.

The CDR3 protein is CASSLAALGIGEQYF. In DNA form, the CDR3 reads TGTGCCAGCAGCTTAGCCGCCCTAGGGATCGGGGAGCAGTACTTC. The chain uses TRBV7-2 and TRBJ2-7; D unresolved. The CDR3 runs 15 residues. Trimming stripped 0 bases from V and 7 bases from J, with 16 bases between. The germline V gene encodes CDR1 SGHTA and CDR2 FQGNSA. Filled out from reference TRBV7-2 and TRBJ2-7, the complete variable domain reads GAGVSQSPSNKVTEKGKDVELRCDPISGHTALYWYRQSLGQGLEFLIYFQGNSAPDKSGLPSDRFSAERTGGSVSTLTIQRTQQEDSAVYLCASSLAALGIGEQYFGPGTRLTVT.